The source of this T cell receptor beta chain is a study of a mutant IDH1 vaccine in newly diagnosed glioma. About the research overall: Each patient was administered eight vaccinations, scheduled in weeks 1, 3, 5, 7, 11, 15, 19 and 23. The first vaccination came 4-6 weeks after radiotherapy alone, or with temozolomide cycles. Patients had received radiotherapy, temozolomide, or both previously, most receiving both. Study-wide findings and caveats: In roughly 93% of patients, immune responses induced by the vaccine occurred.

Worth noting for this clone: Its antigen is as yet unknown.

Measured with immunoSEQ multiplex PCR; TCRdb has only the in-frame clones, and not every one. Seen here are 110,000 or so clones, 85% to 90% observed once, and the top ten hold 0.6% to 0.7%. Trimming took 5 bases from V and 8 from J, leaving 16 bases between them. The germline V gene encodes CDR1 SGHRS and CDR2 YFSETQ. CDR3 size: 13 residues. Noted time point: week 11, during vaccination. Each vaccine dose was 300 ug of mutant IDH1 20-mer peptide, with topical imiquimod. Sequencing was performed on PBMCs, taken from a glioma patient whose treatment included an IDH1 peptide vaccine. The sequence derives from a woman aged 50 to 60 with glioma. The chain links TRBV5-1 to TRBJ1-2, with D possibly being TRBD1 (5 bases). CDR3 DNA: TGCGCCAGCAGAACGGGGACGCTAAGGGGCTACACCTTC. It translates to CASRTGTLRGYTF. Variable domain in full (rest from reference TRBV5-1 and TRBJ1-2): KAGVTQTPRYLIKTRGQQVTLSCSPISGHRSVSWYQQTPGQGLQFLFEYFSETQRNKGNFPGRFSGRQFSNSRSEMNVSTLELGDSALYLCASRTGTLRGYTFGSGTRLTVV.